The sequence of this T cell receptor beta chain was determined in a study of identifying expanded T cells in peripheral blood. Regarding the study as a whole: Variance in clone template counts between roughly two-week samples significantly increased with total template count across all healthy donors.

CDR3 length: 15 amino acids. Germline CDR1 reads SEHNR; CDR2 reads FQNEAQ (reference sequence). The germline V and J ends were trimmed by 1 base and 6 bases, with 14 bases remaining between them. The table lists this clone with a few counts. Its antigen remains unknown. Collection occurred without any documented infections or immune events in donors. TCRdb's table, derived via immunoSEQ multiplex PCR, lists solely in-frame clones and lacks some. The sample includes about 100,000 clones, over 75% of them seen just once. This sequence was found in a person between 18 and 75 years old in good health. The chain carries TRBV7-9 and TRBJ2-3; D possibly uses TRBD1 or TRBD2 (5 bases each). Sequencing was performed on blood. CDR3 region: CASSLGGTGSDTQYF. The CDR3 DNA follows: TGTGCCAGCAGCTTAGGGGGGACGGGAAGCGATACGCAGTATTTT.